This T cell receptor (beta chain) was recorded in a study of blood T cells in healthy people across ages (dated by TCRdb to between 2015 and 2016). For context, the study as a whole: In model experiments, template switching captured about one uniquely barcoded TCR beta cDNA molecule for every two T cells. Using deep sequencing normalized with unique cDNA molecular identifiers, the study measured how TCR beta repertoire diversity changes with age. The donors were divided into four age groups: young (average approximately 17 years), middle-aged (about 39), aged (approximately 59) and long-lived (about 80). To avoid experimental bias, donors of different ages were spread randomly across the sequencing lanes. The study analyzed two additional independent replicas of 1 million unique cDNA reads from the same blood draw for two donors, one aged 18 to 29 and one aged 80 or older. Broad study findings and their caveats: The percentage of naive T cells measured by flow cytometry correlated strongly with observed TCR beta diversity. The long-lived group showed more naive CD4+ T cells, fewer expanded clones and increased TCR diversity than the aged group, suggesting age selection. Because the CMV infection status of the donors was unknown, age-related changes in expanded clonotypes may potentially have been confounded. Observed TCR beta diversity per million T cells fell roughly linearly with age, and a significant reduction was already apparent by age about 36. Estimates of total diversity based on one million sequenced T cells were considered lower bounds and underestimates. Conclusive comparison of naive and antigen-experienced compartments was prevented by the profiling of bulk unsorted PBMCs.

The roughly 39 donors, aged about 6 to 95 years, were systemically healthy Caucasian individuals from Russia. Each donor gave approximately 10 milliliters of peripheral blood, collected into EDTA-treated Vacutainer tubes. Ficoll-Paque density-gradient centrifugation was used to isolate PBMCs, with at least 7 million obtained per sample. Trizol reagent was used to extract total RNA from the PBMCs, yielding at least 6 micrograms per sample. The percentages of naive CD45RAhigh/CD27high T cells were determined by flow cytometry on a PBMC aliquot from every donor. Libraries were made using 5' RACE. Sequencing was carried out with an Illumina HiSeq 2500. A second about 7 to 12 cycle PCR used a sample-barcoded 5' primer and a J-beta primer mix. A template-switch 5' adaptor carrying 12 random nucleotides introduced a unique molecular identifier onto each TCR beta cDNA molecule. Each sample yielded at least 2.5 million CDR3-containing paired-end reads. First-strand cDNA synthesis was performed from all RNA using the Mint cDNA synthesis kit, with priming by a TRBC-specific oligonucleotide. All cDNA was treated with uracil-DNA glycosylase and then went through a first 18-cycle PCR with the universal primers M1SS and BC2_uni_R. The authors processed their data as follows. Each sample was normalized by randomly selecting 1 million high-quality reads, each carrying a distinct molecular identifier. Reads sharing molecular identifiers were discarded rather than binned into consensus sequences. MiTCR, with a Q25 quality threshold and the strictest error-elimination algorithm, was used for CDR3 identification, clonotype clustering and error correction. Lower-bound total TCR beta diversity was estimated with a nonparametric unseen species model using Euler transformation. The public reads were quality trimmed at Q25 with fastp and then assembled into clones with MiXCR by TCRdb, keeping productive beta chains. Entries that share a CDR3 protein sequence are merged under the most common genes and DNA. Here the V and J calls rest on TCRdb's processing, not on the authors' analysis. The sample table shows about a million distinct CDR3 sequences, and around 46% are seen once. The ten largest make up about an eighth of the sample.

Trimming takes 10 bases from V and 0 bases from J, and the germline ends sit 16 bases apart. The CDR3 spans 15 residues, from the cysteine through the phenylalanine. Only CDR3 DNA is held: 45 bases, read in frame from base 1. Points on this clonotype: Its antigen has not been determined. Per-base qualities were not stored, and no clone one base away is much larger.

The receptor comes from a man aged 25-40 years in good health. The sequence joins TRBV6-7 to TRBJ2-1, with a weak D call of TRBD1 (6 bases match). TRBV6-7 is known as an ORF, though its function is uncertain. Sequencing used blood. The DNA sequence follows: TGTGCCACCCAGGGTGGACAGAACTCCTACAATGAGCAGTTCTTC. Translated, this gives CATQGGQNSYNEQFF.